The T cell receptor beta chain described here comes from a study of T-cell reconstitution after alpha-beta-depleted transplantation in children. Study results and caveats: The origin of high day-60 TCRbeta diversity in some patients lay in surviving recipient T cells and thymic progenitors. At one year after transplant, newly produced T cells mostly accounted for T-cell counts and diversity.

The germline V gene has CDR1 MDHEN and CDR2 SYDVKM. The CDR3 spans 13 residues. Between the trimmed V and J ends, which lost 3 bases and 3 bases, there was a span of 9 bases. A TCRbeta library incorporating unique molecular identifiers was prepared. TCRdb re-called the PCR reads through MiXCR, storing one row per CDR3 protein. Altogether 610,000 or so distinct CDR3 sequences are present, 25% to 30% being singletons, with the ten largest covering under 45%. In regard to this clonotype: Its antigen is not known.

The TCR was taken from a boy less than two years old with Wiskott-Aldrich syndrome, due to receive a stem cell transplant. The specimen comprised PBMCs, sampled before TCRalphabeta/CD19-depleted stem cell transplant. The rearrangement links TRBV28 to TRBJ2-7; D ambiguous. CDR3 DNA sequence: TGTGCCAGCAGTTTGAGTCAGTTCTACGAGCAGTACTTC. It codes for CASSLSQFYEQYF.